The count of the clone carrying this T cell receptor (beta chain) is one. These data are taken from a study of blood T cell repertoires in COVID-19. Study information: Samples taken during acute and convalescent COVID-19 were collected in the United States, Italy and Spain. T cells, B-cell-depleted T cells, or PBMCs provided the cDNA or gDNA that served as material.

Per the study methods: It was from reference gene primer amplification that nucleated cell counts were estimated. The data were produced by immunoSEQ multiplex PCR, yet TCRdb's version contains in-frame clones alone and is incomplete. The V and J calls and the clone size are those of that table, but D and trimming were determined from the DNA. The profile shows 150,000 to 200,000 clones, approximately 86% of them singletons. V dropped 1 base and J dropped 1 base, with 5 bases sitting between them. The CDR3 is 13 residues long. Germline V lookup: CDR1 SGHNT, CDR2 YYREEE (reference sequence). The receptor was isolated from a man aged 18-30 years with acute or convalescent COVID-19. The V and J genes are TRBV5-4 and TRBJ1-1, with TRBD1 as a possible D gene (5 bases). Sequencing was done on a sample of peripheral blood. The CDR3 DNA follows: TGTGCCAGCAGCTTGCAGGGGAACACTGAAGCTTTCTTT. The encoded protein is CASSLQGNTEAFF.